This T cell receptor (beta chain) emerged from a study of neurological immune-mediated disorders. This clonotype was detected many times. In germline, CDR1 is ENHRY, CDR2 SYGVKD. V lost 3 bases and J 4 bases, leaving 8 bases between the germline ends. There are 13 residues in the CDR3. TCRdb reprocessed the 5' RACE reads with MiXCR, giving one entry per CDR3 protein. Of over 55,000 distinct CDR3 sequences in the sample, around 9.6% are singletons; the top ten hold 9.6%. Time point reported: longitudinal time-point 1 (baseline). Source material: PBMCs. V is TRBV10-3 and J is TRBJ2-3, with a weak D call TRBD2 (6 bases). The clonotype comes from a man younger than 40 in good health. The CDR3 protein is CAISDGSADTQYF. Written as DNA, the CDR3 is TGTGCCATCAGTGACGGGAGCGCAGATACGCAGTATTTT.